This T cell receptor beta chain stems from a study of T cell responses to AZD1222 COVID-19 vaccine (dated by TCRdb to about 2021). Broadly, across the study: Because spike-specific TCR depth and breadth did not differ between the two schedules, AZD1222 recipients who got a second dose at roughly 4 weeks were pooled with those who got a second dose at roughly 12 weeks. A total of approximately 240 trial participants underwent TCR sequencing, of whom some 210 received two doses of AZD1222 and about 26 received two doses of the MenACWY control vaccine. Trial participants were enrolled into age subgroups of 18-55, 56-69 and 70-plus years, which contained about 150, 28 and 57 TCR-sequenced participants, respectively. Points the paper makes about the study in general: After two AZD1222 doses, spike-specific TCR breadth and depth were significantly higher than at day 0 and than in MenACWY recipients. Most participants were white British and females outnumbered males, and the authors suggested that clonal diversity may have been underestimated. In the small 56-69-year group, the increase in depth fell short of significance, most likely because of low power. Conclusions about previously exposed vaccinees are limited because only six or seven AZD1222 recipients were SARS-CoV-2 seropositive at baseline. Nearly half of unique spike-specific TCRs reportedly recognized epitopes outside regions mutated in the B.1.351 and B.1.1.7 variants. The whole spike protein was spanned by vaccine-associated CD4 TCRs, and dominant responses were seen in regions 160-218 and 743-854. Because no day 14 peak-response samples were available, the repertoires could be characterized only after the peak T cell response.

V is clipped by 5 bases and J by 5 bases, and the sequence between their germline boundaries is 13 bases long. From a lookup of the germline V gene (reference sequence), CDR1 and CDR2 are SEHNR and FQNEAQ. The CDR3 spans 13 residues, from the cysteine through the phenylalanine. The DNA shown is the 39-base CDR3, in frame from base 1. The CDR3 regions of human TCRbeta chains were analyzed by immunosequencing. In the original analysis: Repertoire TCRs were checked for matches against a reference library of SARS-CoV-2-specific TCRs that had been generated using the MIRA antigen-specificity platform. Breadth was defined as the fraction of unique TCRs that were SARS-CoV-2-associated, and depth was defined as the fraction of total T cells that were SARS-CoV-2-associated. Using the MIRA data, each spike-specific TCR was assigned both to the spike region to which the TCR was reactive and to a CD4 or CD8 class. Log10-transformed breadth and depth values were compared by one-way ANOVA with Sidak's multiple comparisons tests. The table was pulled from immuneACCESS by TCRdb, which kept in-frame rearrangements only. Such tables lose some clones; where checked, under half of the loss comes from unresolved V genes, and the rest has no known cause. V and J calls and clone size are as listed in that table; D and trimming were resolved from the DNA. The table for this sample lists over 150,000 clones; just under 90% of them were counted only once. About 6.1% of the sample rests with the top ten.

Interpreted using the paper, the time point label stands for: baseline before first vaccination. The vaccinee samples were drawn from two UK trials, COV001 and COV002, one of which was a single-blind randomized controlled phase 2/3 trial testing AZD1222 (ChAdOx1 nCoV-19) in healthy adults. Trial participant PBMC samples were collected at day 0 and day 28 after the second dose for TCRbeta chain sequencing. In regard to this clone: Its antigen target is currently unknown. Base qualities were left out, and no much larger clone turns up one base away.

Material: peripheral blood, obtained on day 0 of AZD1222 vaccination. Recombination linked TRBV7-9 to TRBJ2-7; TRBD1 is a possible D gene, resting on 5 matching bases. This clonotype originated in an adult in good health. At the DNA level, the sequence is TGTGCCAGCAGCAGGCCAGGGTCCCACGAGCAGTACTTC. Its coded protein is CASSRPGSHEQYF.